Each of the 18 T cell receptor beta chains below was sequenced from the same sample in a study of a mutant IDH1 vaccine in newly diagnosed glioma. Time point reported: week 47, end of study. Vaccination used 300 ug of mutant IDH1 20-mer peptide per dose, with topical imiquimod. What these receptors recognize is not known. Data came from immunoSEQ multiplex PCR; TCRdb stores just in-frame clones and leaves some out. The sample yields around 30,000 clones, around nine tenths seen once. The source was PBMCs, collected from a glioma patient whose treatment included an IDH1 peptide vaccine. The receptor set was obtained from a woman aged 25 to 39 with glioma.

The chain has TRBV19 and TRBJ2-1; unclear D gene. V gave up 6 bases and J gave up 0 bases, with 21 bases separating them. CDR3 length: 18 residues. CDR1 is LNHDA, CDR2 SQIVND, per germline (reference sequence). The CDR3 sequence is CASRHQATGVSSYNEQFF. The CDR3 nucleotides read TGTGCCAGTAGACACCAAGCCACGGGCGTCAGCTCCTACAATGAGCAGTTCTTC.

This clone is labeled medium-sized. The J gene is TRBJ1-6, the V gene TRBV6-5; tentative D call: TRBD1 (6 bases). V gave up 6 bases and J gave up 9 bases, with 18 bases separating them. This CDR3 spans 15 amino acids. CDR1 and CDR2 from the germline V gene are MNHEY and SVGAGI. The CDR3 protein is CASSNLGGGSSPLHF. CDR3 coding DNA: TGTGCCAGCAGCAACCTCGGGGGCGGCAGTTCACCCCTCCACTTT.

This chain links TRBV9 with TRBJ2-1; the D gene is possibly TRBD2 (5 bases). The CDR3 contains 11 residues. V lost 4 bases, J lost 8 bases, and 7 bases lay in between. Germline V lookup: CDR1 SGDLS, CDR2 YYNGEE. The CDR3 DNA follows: TGTGCCAGCAGCCAGGAGGATGAGCAGTTCTTC. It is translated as CASSQEDEQFF.

The CDR3 DNA follows: TGTGCCACCCGAGACCCCGGGACAGGGAATCAGCCCCAGCATTTT. Translating gives CATRDPGTGNQPQHF. The V and J genes are TRBV19 and TRBJ1-5; 9 bases align to TRBD1. V gave up 10 bases and J gave up 4 bases; unmatched junction bases: 11. Germline V gene data show CDR1 as LNHDA and CDR2 as SQIVND (reference sequence). The CDR3 length is 15 residues.

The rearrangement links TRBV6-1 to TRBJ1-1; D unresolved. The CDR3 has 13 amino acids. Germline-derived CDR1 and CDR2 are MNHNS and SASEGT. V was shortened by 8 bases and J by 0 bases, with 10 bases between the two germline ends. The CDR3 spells CASFDRMNTEAFF. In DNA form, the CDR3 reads TGTGCCAGCTTTGACCGAATGAACACTGAAGCTTTCTTT.

The CDR3 DNA follows: TGCGCCAGCAGCCATGAGACAGGGGGCGAGCAGTACTTC. Its protein product is CASSHETGGEQYF. V and J are TRBV4-1 and TRBJ2-7, with 9 positions matching TRBD1. The J segment lost 6 bases and the V segment lost 3 bases, leaving 3 bases of the junction unmatched. CDR3 length: 13 amino acids. Per germline, CDR1 MGHRA and CDR2 YSYEKL.

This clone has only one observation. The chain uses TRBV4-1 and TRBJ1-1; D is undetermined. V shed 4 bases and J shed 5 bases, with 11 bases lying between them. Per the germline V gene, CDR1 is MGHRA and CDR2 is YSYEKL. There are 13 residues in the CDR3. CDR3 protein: CASSRLEGTEAFF. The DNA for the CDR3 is TGCGCCAGCAGCCGCCTTGAAGGGACTGAAGCTTTCTTT.

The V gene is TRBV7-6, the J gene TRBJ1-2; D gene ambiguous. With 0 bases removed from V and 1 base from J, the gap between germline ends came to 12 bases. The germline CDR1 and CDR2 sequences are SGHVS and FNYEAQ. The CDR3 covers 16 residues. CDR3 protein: CASSLASDALNYGYTF. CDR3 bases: TGTGCCAGCAGCTTAGCGTCGGACGCCCTTAACTATGGCTACACCTTC.

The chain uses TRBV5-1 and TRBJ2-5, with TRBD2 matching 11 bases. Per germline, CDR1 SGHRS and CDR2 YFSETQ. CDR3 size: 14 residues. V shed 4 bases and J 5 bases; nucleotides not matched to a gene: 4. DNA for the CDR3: TGCGCCAGCAGCGCTAGCGGGGGGCGGGAGACCCAGTACTTC. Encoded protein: CASSASGGRETQYF.

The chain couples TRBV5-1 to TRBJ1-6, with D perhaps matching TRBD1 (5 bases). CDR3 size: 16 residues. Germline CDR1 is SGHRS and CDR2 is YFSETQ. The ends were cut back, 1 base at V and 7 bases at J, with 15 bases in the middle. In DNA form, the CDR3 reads TGCGCCAGCAGCTTGTCCCGTCGGGGACTGAATTCACCCCTCCACTTT. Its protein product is CASSLSRRGLNSPLHF.

In DNA form, the CDR3 reads TGTGCCAGCAGCGCCGGGGACAGGGGCATCTCACCCCTCCACTTT. Its translation: CASSAGDRGISPLHF. The rearrangement links TRBV9 to TRBJ1-6, with TRBD1 matching 10 bases. This CDR3 contains 15 residues. After removal of 3 bases from V and 10 bases from J, the junction contained 7 bases not matched to a gene. Germline V gene sequence: CDR1 SGDLS, CDR2 YYNGEE.

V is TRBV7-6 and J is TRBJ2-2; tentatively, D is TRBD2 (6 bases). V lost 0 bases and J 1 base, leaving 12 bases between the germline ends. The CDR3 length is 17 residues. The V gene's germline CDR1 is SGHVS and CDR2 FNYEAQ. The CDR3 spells CASSLAILGGNTGELFF. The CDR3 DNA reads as TGTGCCAGCAGCTTAGCGATTTTGGGGGGGAACACCGGGGAGCTGTTTTTT.

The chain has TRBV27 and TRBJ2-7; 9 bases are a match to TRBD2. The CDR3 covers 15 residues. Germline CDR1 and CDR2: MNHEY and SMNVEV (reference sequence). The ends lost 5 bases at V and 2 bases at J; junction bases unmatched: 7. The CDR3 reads CASSHTTSGAYEQYF. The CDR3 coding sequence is TGTGCCAGCAGTCACACGACTAGCGGAGCCTACGAGCAGTACTTC.

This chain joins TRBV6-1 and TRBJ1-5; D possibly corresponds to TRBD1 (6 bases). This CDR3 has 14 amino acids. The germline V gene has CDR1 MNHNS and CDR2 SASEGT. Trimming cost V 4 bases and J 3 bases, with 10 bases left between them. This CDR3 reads CASSVTGLNQPQHF. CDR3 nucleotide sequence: TGTGCCAGCAGTGTAACAGGGCTCAATCAGCCCCAGCATTTT.

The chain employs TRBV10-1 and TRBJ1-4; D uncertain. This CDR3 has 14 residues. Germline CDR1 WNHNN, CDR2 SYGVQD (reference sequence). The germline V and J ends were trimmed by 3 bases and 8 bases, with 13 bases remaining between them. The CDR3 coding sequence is TGCGCCAGCAGTGAAGGGAAGAGCAAAGAAAAACTGTTTTTT. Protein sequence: CASSEGKSKEKLFF.

CDR3 bases: TGTGCCATCGGAGGGGGCACAGATACGCAGTATTTT. Protein product: CAIGGGTDTQYF. V and J are TRBV10-3 and TRBJ2-3, with D maybe TRBD2 (6 bases). The CDR3 is 12 residues long. V was cut by 8 bases and J by 1 base, with 7 bases left in between. CDR1 ENHRY and CDR2 SYGVKD come from the germline V gene.

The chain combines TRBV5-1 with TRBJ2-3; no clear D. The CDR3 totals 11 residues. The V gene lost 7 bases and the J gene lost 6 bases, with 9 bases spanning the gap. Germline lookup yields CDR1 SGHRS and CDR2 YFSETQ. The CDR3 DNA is TGCGCCAGCGCCTTGGGCGATACGCAGTATTTT. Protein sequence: CASALGDTQYF.

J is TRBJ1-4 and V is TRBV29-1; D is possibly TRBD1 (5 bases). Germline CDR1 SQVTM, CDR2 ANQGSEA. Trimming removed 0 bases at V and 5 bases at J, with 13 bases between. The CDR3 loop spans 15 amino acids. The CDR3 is CSVEDLGAENEKLFF. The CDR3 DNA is TGCAGCGTTGAAGATCTTGGGGCTGAGAATGAAAAACTGTTTTTT.